The rows below give T cell receptor beta chains drawn from one sample of a study of blood T cells in healthy people across ages. TCRdb re-derived calls from the 5' RACE reads in MiXCR, one entry per CDR3 protein. The data show fewer than 1,000,000 distinct CDR3 sequences, with roughly 46% seen just once and less than 20% held by the top ten. Sequences were obtained from blood. These receptors were obtained from a man older than 75 in good health. Each CDR3 is given with its conserved first and last residue. Fields, in order: J gene, V gene, clone size, D gene, CDR3 length, CDR3 DNA, CDR3 protein. D genes are given only for firm matches. Clone size appears in some rows only: once, few, many, or a class for an expanded clone.

>TRBJ2-1|TRBV20-1|-|-|15
TGCAGTGCTAGAGAGACGAGGGTCTCGCTCAATGAGCAGTTCTTC
CSARETRVSLNEQFF
>TRBJ2-5|TRBV28|few|-|16
TGTGCCAGCAGCCCTCCCCGGGGGAGGGACAAAGAGACCCAGTACTTC
CASSPPRGRDKETQYF
>TRBJ2-3|TRBV7-2|-|-|16
TGTGCCAGCAGCTCACGCCCGGGGATAGGCACAGATACGCAGTATTTT
CASSSRPGIGTDTQYF
>TRBJ2-7|TRBV7-2|many|TRBD2|18
TGTGCCAGCAGCACACGGACTAGCGGGGATTTCAGCTCCTACGAGCAGTACTTC
CASSTRTSGDFSSYEQYF
>TRBJ2-1|TRBV6-2/TRBV6-3|few|-|14
TGTGCCAGCACCGAGACAGGGACTTACAATGAGCAGTTCTTC
CASTETGTYNEQFF
>TRBJ2-7|TRBV5-1|-|TRBD2|16
TGCGCCAGCAGCCGGACTAGCGGGAGGTCGTCCTACGAGCAGTACTTC
CASSRTSGRSSYEQYF
>TRBJ1-2|TRBV20-1|few|TRBD1|12
TGCAGTGCTCGGGACAGGGTTTTTGGCTACACCTTC
CSARDRVFGYTF
>TRBJ1-1|TRBV10-3|-|TRBD1|16
TGTGCCACCACCACGGGACAGGGCCGTATGAACACTGAAGCTTTCTTT
CATTTGQGRMNTEAFF
>TRBJ2-4|TRBV28|few|-|14
TGTGCCAGCAGTTTTGGACTAGCCAAAAACATTCAGTACTTC
CASSFGLAKNIQYF
>TRBJ2-1|TRBV3-1|-|-|15
TGTGCCAGCAGCCCAGGGTCAGGACTAGGGGGAGAGCAGTTCTTC
CASSPGSGLGGEQFF
>TRBJ2-1|TRBV7-2|-|-|14
TGTGCCAGCAGCCCCCGGGACGGAAACAATGAGCAGTTCTTC
CASSPRDGNNEQFF
>TRBJ2-1|TRBV3-1|-|TRBD2|16
TGTGCCAGCAGCCAAAGTCCAGCGGGAGCGGTAGAGACCCAGTTCTTC
CASSQSPAGAVETQFF
>TRBJ2-7|TRBV4-1|-|-|16
TGCGCCAGCAGCCAAGCACTTAGGGGTAAATCCTACGAGCAGTACTTC
CASSQALRGKSYEQYF
>TRBJ2-5|TRBV20-1|few|-|14
TGCAGTGCCCAGCACGGTAGCGGTCAAGAGACCCAGTACTTC
CSAQHGSGQETQYF
>TRBJ2-5|TRBV7-2|few|-|11
TGTGCCAGCAGCTCTACCTTGGAGCAGTACTTC
CASSSTLEQYF
>TRBJ2-7|TRBV5-1|-|-|15
TGCGCCAGCAGCTTCGAAAGTCAACCTCACTACGAGCAGTACTTC
CASSFESQPHYEQYF
>TRBJ2-7|TRBV6-1|few|-|16
TGTGCCAGCAGTGAAGCGTACTACGGAACCGTCTACGAGCAGTACTTC
CASSEAYYGTVYEQYF
>TRBJ2-4|TRBV20-1|few|TRBD1|15
TGCAGTGCTTTAACAGGGGGAGAAGGGAAAAACATTCAGTACTTC
CSALTGGEGKNIQYF
>TRBJ2-5|TRBV20-1|-|-|12
TGCAGTGCTATTGCAGGCCAAGAGACCCAGTACTTC
CSAIAGQETQYF
>TRBJ1-2|TRBV5-4|few|-|15
TGTGCCAGCAGCTTGTTCGGCAGCGACTCATGGGGCTACACCTTC
CASSLFGSDSWGYTF
>TRBJ2-7|TRBV20-1|-|TRBD2|13
TGCAGTGCTGAGGGGACTAGAGACTACGAGCAGTACTTC
CSAEGTRDYEQYF
>TRBJ1-2|TRBV4-3|few|-|15
TGCGCCAGCAGCCAATATGGACAACCAAACTATGGCTACACCTTC
CASSQYGQPNYGYTF
>TRBJ2-1|TRBV7-3|-|-|12
TGTGCCAGCAGCGATGCCTCCCTCGAGCAGTTCTTC
CASSDASLEQFF
>TRBJ2-1|TRBV24-1|many|TRBD1|15
TGTGCCACCAGTGACACAGGGGTTCTAAGCAATGAGCAGTTCTTC
CATSDTGVLSNEQFF
>TRBJ2-7|TRBV20-1|few|TRBD2|13
TGCAGTGCAGCGACTAGCGGGATGGGAGAGCAGTACTTC
CSAATSGMGEQYF
>TRBJ1-1|TRBV10-3|many|TRBD1|13
TGTGCCATCGTCCGGGACAGGAACACTGAAGCTTTCTTT
CAIVRDRNTEAFF
>TRBJ2-3|TRBV29-1|-|-|11
TGCAGCGTTGGTGCTGCAGATACGCAGTCTTTT
CSVGAADTQSF
>TRBJ2-3|TRBV28|-|-|13
TGTGCCAGCAGTAACAGGGGCACAGATACGCAGTATTTT
CASSNRGTDTQYF
>TRBJ2-3|TRBV24-1|-|TRBD2|17
TGTGCCACCAGTGATCCCCTAGCGGGAAGGGGAGCAGATACGCAGTATTTT
CATSDPLAGRGADTQYF